Listed below are T cell receptor beta chains from one sample, sequenced in a study of persistence of HIV-infected CD4 T cells. This table comes from immunoSEQ multiplex PCR, and its TCRdb copy is limited to in-frame clones, with some not included. The sample has about 40,000 clones, 75% to 85% seen once; the top ten hold about 14%. What these receptors recognize is not known. Here the sequenced sample was CD4+ T cells sorted from PBMCs after roughly 18-hour stimulation, taken from a patient who received antiretroviral therapy. The receptors were gathered from an adult man with HIV who was CMV-seropositive. The CDR3 runs from the conserved cysteine through the conserved F or W. Fields, in order: J gene, V gene, clone size, D gene, CDR3 DNA, CDR3 protein. D genes are given only for firm matches. Some rows have no size entry. The others give once, few or many, or a class for an expanded clone.

>TRBJ1-1|TRBV30|few|-
TGTGCCTGGATTGGGCATATGAACACTGAAGCTTTCTTT
CAWIGHMNTEAFF
>TRBJ1-5|TRBV10-2|few|-
TGCGCCAGCAGTGCTGCCAACAGCAATCAGCCCCAGCATTTT
CASSAANSNQPQHF
>TRBJ1-2|TRBV2|-|TRBD1
TGTGCCAGCAGTGAAGCCGGACAGGGTGGTGGCTACACCTTC
CASSEAGQGGGYTF
>TRBJ2-7|TRBV9|-|-
TGTGCCAGCAGCGTATCTCCGGGACGCAGCTACGAGCAGTACTTC
CASSVSPGRSYEQYF
>TRBJ1-5|TRBV29-1|-|-
TGCAGCGCAAGACACGGGGATCAGCCCCAGCATTTT
CSARHGDQPQHF
>TRBJ2-7|TRBV6-6|-|TRBD2
TGTGCCAGCAGTGGGACTAGCGGGAACTCCTACGAGCAGTACTTC
CASSGTSGNSYEQYF
>TRBJ2-5|TRBV6-2/TRBV6-3|-|TRBD1
TGTGCCAGCAGCGGGACAGCCAAGGGCGGGACCCAGTACTTC
CASSGTAKGGTQYF
>TRBJ2-7|TRBV4-3|-|TRBD1
TGCGCCAGCAGCTTGGACAGGGGGGGCTCCTACGAGCAGTACTTC
CASSLDRGGSYEQYF
>TRBJ2-3|TRBV30|once|-
TGTGCCTGGAGTCTGCCTACAACTAGCACAGATACGCAGTATTTT
CAWSLPTTSTDTQYF
>TRBJ2-7|TRBV5-1|-|-
TGCGCCAGCAGCTTGGATTGGCAGGCCTCCTACGAGCAGTACTTC
CASSLDWQASYEQYF
>TRBJ1-2|TRBV3-1/TRBV3-2|-|-
TGTGCCAGCAGCCAATCGACGGCTGTCCCTCTCTATGGCTACACCTTC
CASSQSTAVPLYGYTF